This TCR beta chain was found in a study of blood T cell repertoires in COVID-19 (dated by TCRdb to the early 2020s). As for the study more broadly: Samples from collaborators originated in the United States, Italy and Spain and spanned both the acute and convalescent phases of COVID-19. The material from the prospective study consisted of cDNA or gDNA derived from T cells, B-cell-depleted T cells, or PBMCs. The dataset comprised deeply sampled blood TCRbeta repertoires from subjects exposed to, actively infected with, or recovered from COVID-19. The repertoires were made available in a free public database intended to serve as a resource for research on the immune response to SARS-CoV-2. The samples were drawn from the first 160 participants of the ongoing ImmuneRACE study and from under 1,500 subjects provided by 6 global collaborators. A de-identified subject ID, COVID-19 status, age in years and sex were almost always included in the sample metadata. HLA class I and class II types, where available, came from metadata supplied by the sample provider rather than from assay-based typing. What the study reported, not specific to this receptor: How much clinical and demographic metadata was included differed by source and by participant, and the metadata was provided uncurated.

The immunoSEQ Assay, a bias-controlled multiplex PCR, was used to amplify TCRbeta CDR3 regions from genomic DNA. On the study's bioinformatics: The number of nucleated cells in each sample was estimated from the amplification of reference gene primers within the assay. To quantify the absolute abundance of each unique TCRbeta CDR3 rearrangement, sequence reads were collapsed and filtered. Productive Simpson clonality was computed per sample as the square root of Simpson's diversity index over productive rearrangements. Not all clones reach the TCRdb copy of this immuneACCESS table, which keeps in-frame sequences only. Checked studies attribute under half of the gap to unresolved V genes and leave the rest unexplained. The DNA gave D and trimming, while V, J and clone size come from that table. The sample table contains about 130,000 clones; only one count was recorded for around 83% of them. Of the sample, 9.7% falls within the top ten clones.

Each collaborating institution followed its own protocols to collect whole blood in K2EDTA tubes. For TCRbeta analysis, collaborator samples were shipped as frozen whole blood, as isolated PBMCs, or as DNA extracted from either sample type. This clone was picked up a small number of times. Its antigen remains undetermined. No base quality information exists; no much larger clone differs at one position. This TCR derives from a man between 40 and 49 years old with active or convalescent COVID-19. Input material: peripheral blood.

CDR3 sequence: CANNRTTNEKLFF. The nucleotides are TGTGCCAACAACAGGACAACTAATGAAAAACTGTTTTTT. The chain links TRBV12-3 or TRBV12-4 with TRBJ1-4; TRBD1 is a possible D gene, resting on 5 matching bases. Between the V and J ends, shortened by 10 bases and 0 bases respectively, the junction contains 9 bases. From the cysteine up to the phenylalanine, the CDR3 has a length of 13 residues. Only the CDR3 DNA stays, 39 bases, in frame from base 1.